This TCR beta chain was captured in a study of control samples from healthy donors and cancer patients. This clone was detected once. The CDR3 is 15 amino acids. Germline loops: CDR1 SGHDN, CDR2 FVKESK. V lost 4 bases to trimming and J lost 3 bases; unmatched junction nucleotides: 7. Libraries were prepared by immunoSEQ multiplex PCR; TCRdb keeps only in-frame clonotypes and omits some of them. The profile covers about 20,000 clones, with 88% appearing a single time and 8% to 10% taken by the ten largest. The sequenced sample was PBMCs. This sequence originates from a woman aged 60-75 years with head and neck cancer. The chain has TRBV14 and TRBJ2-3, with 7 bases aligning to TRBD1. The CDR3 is CASSPRDRGTDTQYF. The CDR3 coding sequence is TGTGCCAGCAGCCCCCGGGACAGAGGAACAGATACGCAGTATTTT.